The rows below give T cell receptor beta chains drawn from one sample of a study of regulatory T cells in long-lasting Graves disease. MiXCR was run by TCRdb on the multiplex PCR reads, yielding one entry per CDR3 protein. The top ten hold more than 15% of the sample, which has about 620,000 distinct CDR3 sequences, roughly 15% seen once. These records were also assigned to another study, of T cells in Graves' hyperthyroidism and ophthalmopathy.

This material consisted of peripheral blood mononuclear cells (PBMCs), taken at new diagnosis, from a patient treated with antithyroid drugs. The origin of the receptors is a woman in her 30s with Graves disease. The CDR3 runs from the conserved cysteine through the conserved F or W. Each record gives: J gene, V gene, CDR3 protein.

j_call: TRBJ2-2; v_call: TRBV5-5; cdr3_aa: CASIEQGSGGELFF
j_call: TRBJ1-5; v_call: TRBV30; cdr3_aa: CACTHGDRNQPQHF
j_call: TRBJ2-3; v_call: TRBV19; cdr3_aa: CASSTGTSGNSDTQYF
j_call: TRBJ2-3; v_call: TRBV2; cdr3_aa: CASSESRVAGVDTQYF
j_call: TRBJ2-1; v_call: TRBV2; cdr3_aa: CASSNNRGPYNEQFF
j_call: TRBJ1-1; v_call: TRBV28; cdr3_aa: CASSIGQRPFF
j_call: TRBJ1-6; v_call: TRBV2; cdr3_aa: CASSVPGWYSPLHF
j_call: TRBJ2-5; v_call: TRBV7-9; cdr3_aa: CASTKGARETQYF
j_call: TRBJ1-1; v_call: TRBV2; cdr3_aa: CASSPQAGTEAFF
j_call: TRBJ1-2; v_call: TRBV6-2/TRBV6-3; cdr3_aa: CASNQDSPNYGYTF
j_call: TRBJ2-1; v_call: TRBV7-9; cdr3_aa: CASSPYPVASGSSYNEQFF
j_call: TRBJ2-7; v_call: TRBV5-1; cdr3_aa: CASSRNPPLRDRGWYEQYF
j_call: TRBJ1-5; v_call: TRBV30; cdr3_aa: CAWSVTDNQPQHF